The next 32 T cell receptor beta chains were all read from a single sample in a study of blood T cell repertoires in COVID-19. Sequenced by immunoSEQ multiplex PCR; TCRdb stores in-frame clones only, minus some. The sample has about 300,000 clones; just under 90% are singletons. Sequences were obtained from PBMCs or T cells enriched from blood (not recorded which). These receptors all stem from a woman aged 50 to 60 who had been exposed to COVID-19.

This chain uses TRBV28 with TRBJ1-2; 7 positions match TRBD1. CDR1 MDHEN and CDR2 SYDVKM come from the germline V gene. V shed 2 bases, J shed 7 bases, and the junction held 7 bases outside the gene matches. The CDR3 has 14 amino acids. CDR3 in DNA: TGTGCCAGCAGTTTAGGCAGGGGGTCGGGTGGCTACACCTTC. This gives the protein CASSLGRGSGGYTF.

This clone was observed a handful of times. The J gene is TRBJ1-2, the V gene TRBV6-1; D gene unclear. The CDR3 loop spans 15 amino acids. The V and J ends lost 0 bases and 1 base respectively, with 9 bases between them. CDR1 MNHNS and CDR2 SASEGT come from the germline V gene. This chain's CDR3 is CASSEALRVNYGYTF. In nucleotides, the CDR3 is TGTGCCAGCAGTGAAGCGCTCCGGGTTAACTATGGCTACACCTTC.

The gene calls are TRBV28 and TRBJ1-2, with D possibly being TRBD1 (6 bases). The V and J ends lost 5 bases and 4 bases respectively, with 14 bases between them. The CDR3 consists of 14 residues. CDR1 and CDR2 (germline): MDHEN, SYDVKM. CDR3 sequence reads: CASSAQGPPYGYTF. Here the CDR3 DNA reads TGTGCCAGCAGTGCTCAGGGGCCCCCCTATGGCTACACCTTC.

The chain combines TRBV7-9 with TRBJ2-7, with D tentatively TRBD1 (5 bases). Germline V CDR1 and CDR2: SEHNR, FQNEAQ (reference sequence). The CDR3 totals 13 residues. The V end was cut by 4 bases, the J end by 0 bases, with 7 bases between. As DNA, the CDR3 is TGTGCCAGCAGCTCAGGGAACTCCTACGAGCAGTACTTC. Translation gives CASSSGNSYEQYF.

The chain couples TRBV2 to TRBJ1-1; perhaps TRBD1 as D (6 bases). Germline CDR1 reads SNHLY; CDR2 reads FYNNEI. The CDR3 sequence is 15 residues long. Trimming took 3 bases from V and 4 from J, leaving 15 bases between them. CDR3: CASSDRGGAGTEAFF. DNA of the CDR3: TGTGCCAGCAGTGATCGGGGGGGCGCGGGCACTGAAGCTTTCTTT.

A single count supports this clone. V and J are TRBV5-1 and TRBJ2-7, with TRBD1 matching over 9 bases. V lost 5 bases, J lost 5 bases, and 8 bases stayed unmatched. Germline CDR1 and CDR2: SGHRS and YFSETQ. CDR3 length: 14 residues. The DNA of the CDR3 is TGCGCCAGCAGTCCCGGACAGGGGTCCCACGAGCAGTACTTC. Its translation is CASSPGQGSHEQYF.

The chain uses TRBV28 and TRBJ1-4; 11 nucleotides match TRBD1. CDR1 MDHEN and CDR2 SYDVKM come from the germline V gene. The V segment lost 6 bases and the J segment 10 bases; nucleotides outside the gene matches: 7. The CDR3 runs to 14 residues. Here the CDR3 DNA reads TGTGCCAGCAGCTCTGGACAGGGGGCAGGAAAACTGTTTTTT. Protein sequence: CASSSGQGAGKLFF.

This chain uses TRBV11-3 with TRBJ2-3, with 9 bases fitting TRBD1. V gave up 4 bases and J gave up 5 bases; unmatched junction bases: 10. The CDR3 sequence is 16 residues long. Germline assignment: CDR1 SGHNT and CDR2 YENEEA. The CDR3 region is CASSSHRDRVGDTQYF. In DNA, the CDR3 is TGTGCCAGCAGCTCCCACCGGGACAGGGTTGGAGATACGCAGTATTTT.

The chain couples TRBV3-1 (or the pseudogene TRBV3-2) to TRBJ2-3, with 10 bases lining up with TRBD2. The CDR3 has 18 amino acids. Germline CDR1 is LGHDT and CDR2 is YNNKEL (reference sequence). The junction had 14 bases not matched to a gene; V was cut back by 4 bases and J by 4 bases. The chain's CDR3 is CASSPRSGGAYLPDTQYF. As DNA, the CDR3 is TGTGCCAGCAGCCCCAGGAGCGGGGGGGCCTACTTACCAGATACGCAGTATTTT.

The genes are TRBV5-1 and TRBJ2-7; D perhaps matches TRBD1 (5 bases). Per germline, CDR1 SGHRS and CDR2 YFSETQ. This CDR3 is 14 amino acids long. Trimming removed 0 bases at V and 2 bases at J, with 9 bases between. The CDR3 is CASSLGQTAYEQYF. The CDR3 coding sequence is TGCGCCAGCAGCTTGGGACAGACAGCCTACGAGCAGTACTTC. Filled out from reference TRBV5-1 and TRBJ2-7, the complete variable domain reads KAGVTQTPRYLIKTRGQQVTLSCSPISGHRSVSWYQQTPGQGLQFLFEYFSETQRNKGNFPGRFSGRQFSNSRSEMNVSTLELGDSALYLCASSLGQTAYEQYFGPGTRLTVT.

J is TRBJ2-7 and V is TRBV19, with 8 bases that match TRBD1. The germline V gene encodes CDR1 LNHDA and CDR2 SQIVND (reference sequence). J lost 2 bases, V lost 3 bases, and 6 bases had no gene match. The CDR3 sequence is 15 residues long. Here the CDR3 DNA reads TGTGCCAGTAGTATCGACAGGGGTGGCGCCTACGAGCAGTACTTC. Its protein is CASSIDRGGAYEQYF.

J is TRBJ1-6 and V is TRBV25-1; D might be TRBD1 (5 bases). There are 17 residues in the CDR3. Germline CDR1 MGHDK, CDR2 SYGVNS. V lost 1 base and J 0 bases, leaving 10 bases between the germline ends. Here the CDR3 reads CASSEWTRSSYNSPLHF. As DNA, the CDR3 is TGTGCCAGCAGTGAATGGACACGGAGCTCCTATAATTCACCCCTCCACTTT. Full variable domain (rest looked up from reference TRBV25-1 and TRBJ1-6): EADIYQTPRYLVIGTGKKITLECSQTMGHDKMYWYQQDPGMELHLIHYSYGVNSTEKGDLSSESTVSRIRTEHFPLTLESARPSHTSQYLCASSEWTRSSYNSPLHFGNGTRLTVT.

This chain connects TRBV5-1 to TRBJ2-7; 9 positions match TRBD1. The length of the CDR3 is 16 residues. V lost 0 bases to trimming and J lost 3 bases; unmatched junction nucleotides: 7. Germline CDR1 and CDR2: SGHRS and YFSETQ. CDR3 residues: CASSLGADRGNYEQYF. Written as DNA, the CDR3 is TGCGCCAGCAGCTTGGGGGCGGACAGGGGTAACTACGAGCAGTACTTC.

The rearrangement joins TRBV15 to TRBJ2-2; D may be TRBD1 (5 bases). The CDR3 has 14 amino acids. V dropped 0 bases and J dropped 8 bases, with 10 bases sitting between them. From germline, CDR1 is LNHNV and CDR2 YYDKDF (reference sequence). The CDR3 bases are TGTGCCACCAGCAGAGAGGTGTCAGGGGGGGAGCTGTTTTTT. Encoded protein: CATSREVSGGELFF. Looking up the rest from reference TRBV15 and TRBJ2-2 gives the full variable domain: DAMVIQNPRYQVTQFGKPVTLSCSQTLNHNVMYWYQQKSSQAPKLLFHYYDKDFNNEADTPDNFQSRRPNTSFCFLDIRSPGLGDTAMYLCATSREVSGGELFFGEGSRLTVL.

V is TRBV3-1 (or the pseudogene TRBV3-2) and J is TRBJ2-3; D uncertain. Looked up from germline, CDR1 is LGHDT and CDR2 is YNNKEL (reference sequence). This CDR3 has 14 residues. V was clipped by 4 bases and J by 3 bases, with 11 bases between them. The CDR3 DNA is TGTGCCAGCAGCCGGGCAGGAACAACAGATACGCAGTATTTT. It codes for CASSRAGTTDTQYF.

The rearrangement links TRBV25-1 to TRBJ2-7; TRBD2 might be the D (5 bases). CDR3 length: 14 residues. Germline loops: CDR1 MGHDK, CDR2 SYGVNS. V lost 1 base and J lost 0, with 7 bases in between. As DNA, the CDR3 is TGTGCCAGCAGTGAATTGGGGAGCTCCTACGAGCAGTACTTC. As protein: CASSELGSSYEQYF.

The chain links TRBV19 to TRBJ2-7; D gene uncertain. V was cut by 0 bases and J by 3 bases, with 6 bases left in between. This CDR3 has 13 residues. Germline V gene data show CDR1 as LNHDA and CDR2 as SQIVND (reference sequence). The CDR3 sequence: CASSIDPFYEQYF. CDR3 DNA sequence: TGTGCCAGTAGTATAGATCCATTCTACGAGCAGTACTTC.

This chain links TRBV23-1 with TRBJ2-7; 7 bases fit TRBD1. TRBV23-1 is an ORF, with its function uncertain. This CDR3 is 17 amino acids long. The V gene end was trimmed by 0 bases and the J gene end by 2 bases; junction bases not matched to a gene: 10. CDR3 region: CASSQSMTGPETYEQYF. Here the CDR3 DNA reads TGCGCCAGCAGTCAATCGATGACAGGGCCGGAAACCTACGAGCAGTACTTC.

The rearrangement links TRBV6-5 to TRBJ1-3; D not certain. With 7 bases removed from V and 8 bases from J, the gap between germline ends came to 18 bases. The germline V gene encodes CDR1 MNHEY and CDR2 SVGAGI. The CDR3 runs 14 residues. CDR3 sequence (DNA): TGTGCCAGCAACCGGATTGCGGCGGGAGACACCATATATTTT. This sequence encodes CASNRIAAGDTIYF.

This chain joins TRBV5-1 and TRBJ1-6; TRBD1 might be the D (6 bases). The CDR3 length is 14 residues. V lost 4 bases and J 8 bases, leaving 13 bases between the germline ends. CDR1 is SGHRS, CDR2 YFSETQ, per germline. DNA for the CDR3: TGCGCCAGCAGCCTAGGACAGAGAGATTCACCCCTCCACTTT. It yields the protein CASSLGQRDSPLHF.

The gene calls are TRBV19 and TRBJ1-1; maybe TRBD1 (6 bases). CDR3 size: 16 residues. V lost 1 base and J 1 base, leaving 13 bases between the germline ends. The germline V gene encodes CDR1 LNHDA and CDR2 SQIVND (reference sequence). The CDR3 reads CASSIGSGTPNTEAFF. For the CDR3, the DNA is TGTGCCAGTAGTATAGGATCCGGGACACCGAACACTGAAGCTTTCTTT.

This rearrangement joins TRBV29-1 to TRBJ1-2; no definite D call. V lost 0 bases and J lost 2, with 7 bases in between. This CDR3 has 13 residues. CDR1 and CDR2 (germline): SQVTM, ANQGSEA. CDR3 sequence reads: CSVEDRYNYGYTF. CDR3 nucleotides: TGCAGCGTTGAAGACAGATACAACTATGGCTACACCTTC.

J is TRBJ1-2 and V is TRBV28; D gene uncertain. V lost 6 bases to trimming and J lost 8 bases, with 16 bases between them. The CDR3 has 13 amino acids. From germline, CDR1 is MDHEN and CDR2 SYDVKM. Written as DNA, the CDR3 is TGTGCCAGCAGATCAGGAGGGATGCGGGGCTACACCTTC. It translates to CASRSGGMRGYTF.

This chain connects TRBV2 to TRBJ2-1; D call uncertain. V was shortened by 1 base and J by 6 bases, with 7 bases between the two germline ends. The CDR3 loop spans 13 amino acids. Germline V CDR1 and CDR2: SNHLY, FYNNEI. For the CDR3, the DNA is TGTGCCAGCAGTGAAGGGAGCCCCAATGAGCAGTTCTTC. This sequence encodes CASSEGSPNEQFF.

J is TRBJ1-1 and V is TRBV5-1; D possibly corresponds to TRBD1 (5 bases). Looked up from germline, CDR1 is SGHRS and CDR2 is YFSETQ. The length of the CDR3 is 15 residues. The germline V and J ends were trimmed by 4 bases and 3 bases, with 16 bases remaining between them. For the CDR3, the DNA is TGCGCCAGCAGCATCCTCGAACAGGCCTACACTGAAGCTTTCTTT. It translates to CASSILEQAYTEAFF.

The chain joins TRBV7-9 to TRBJ2-7, with D perhaps matching TRBD2 (6 bases). V shed 3 bases and J shed 2 bases, with 11 bases lying between them. The CDR3 is made up of 14 amino acids. Germline V CDR1 and CDR2: SEHNR, FQNEAQ (reference sequence). In DNA, the CDR3 is TGTGCCAGCAGCTTCGACGGGGGTACCTACGAGCAGTACTTC. Protein: CASSFDGGTYEQYF.

In DNA form, the CDR3 reads TGTGCCAGCAAGCAGGGTGCCTCGGGTGATTCACCCCTCCACTTT. It yields the protein CASKQGASGDSPLHF. The chain uses TRBV28 and TRBJ1-6; tentative D call: TRBD1 (5 bases). Germline V lookup: CDR1 MDHEN, CDR2 SYDVKM. Trimming removed 7 bases at V and 8 bases at J, with 18 bases between. The CDR3 covers 15 residues.

A single count supports this clone. This chain links TRBV19 with TRBJ2-7, with 12 bases aligning to TRBD1. V was pared by 4 bases and J by 8 bases, with 3 bases of the junction left unmatched. Germline values: CDR1 LNHDA, CDR2 SQIVND (reference sequence). The CDR3 is 13 amino acids. For the CDR3, the DNA is TGTGCCAGTAGTAGGGGACAGGGGGCGCAGCAGTACTTC. Amino acid sequence: CASSRGQGAQQYF.

The genes are TRBV6-5 and TRBJ1-1; TRBD1 matches at 7 bases. The germline V gene encodes CDR1 MNHEY and CDR2 SVGAGI. J gave up 4 bases and V 6 bases, and 8 bases lay outside the gene matches. The CDR3 contains 14 residues. The CDR3 DNA reads TGTGCCAGCAGGAACAGGGGAAAGAGCACTGAAGCTTTCTTT. It is translated as CASRNRGKSTEAFF.

The V and J genes are TRBV19 and TRBJ1-5; unclear D gene. The germline CDR1 and CDR2 sequences are LNHDA and SQIVND (reference sequence). Trimming shortened V by 3 bases and J by 3 bases, and 6 bases separated the two germline ends. This CDR3 has 13 residues. CDR3 sequence: CASSIVPNQPQHF. CDR3 coding DNA: TGTGCCAGTAGTATCGTCCCCAATCAGCCCCAGCATTTT. Full variable domain (remainder filled in from reference TRBV19 and TRBJ1-5): DGGITQSPKYLFRKEGQNVTLSCEQNLNHDAMYWYRQDPGQGLRLIYYSQIVNDFQKGDIAEGYSVSREKKESFPLTVTSAQKNPTAFYLCASSIVPNQPQHFGDGTRLSIL.

The chain couples TRBV5-1 to TRBJ2-2; the match to TRBD1 covers 8 bases. The V and J ends lost 5 bases and 0 bases, in that order; junction bases with no gene match: 3. The CDR3 consists of 15 residues. Germline loops: CDR1 SGHRS, CDR2 YFSETQ. The CDR3 nucleotides read TGCGCCAGCAGGAAGGACAGGGCGAACACCGGGGAGCTGTTTTTT. It yields the protein CASRKDRANTGELFF.

The chain's CDR3 is CASTVGGYGYTF. The DNA of the CDR3 is TGTGCCAGCACGGTAGGGGGCTATGGCTACACCTTC. V gene TRBV6-5 combines with J gene TRBJ1-2; perhaps TRBD1 as D (6 bases). Germline V gene data show CDR1 as MNHEY and CDR2 as SVGAGI. Trimming took 7 bases from V and 4 from J, leaving 10 bases between them. The CDR3 totals 12 residues.